This is a list of T cell receptor beta chains from one sample in a study of blood T cell repertoires in COVID-19. Method: immunoSEQ multiplex PCR; TCRdb's copy keeps in-frame clones and lacks some. This repertoire shows around 280,000 clones, almost 90% found once; its top ten account for about 11%. Sequencing input: peripheral blood. These receptors came from a woman younger than 45 with COVID-19, enrolled during active disease. CDR3s include the opening cysteine and the closing phenylalanine or tryptophan. Fields, in order: CDR3 protein, CDR3 DNA, D gene, J gene, clone size, V gene, CDR3 length. The D gene is left open where the match is weak. Part of the rows lack a size; the others show once, few, many or a class for expanded clones.

CDR3 protein: CASSQTPGQAKNTEAFF; CDR3 DNA: TGTGCCAGCAGCCAAACACCGGGACAGGCCAAGAACACTGAAGCTTTCTTT; D gene: TRBD1; J gene: TRBJ1-1; clone size: NA; V gene: TRBV3-1/TRBV3-2; CDR3 length: 17
CDR3 protein: CASSAQDRRLETQYF; CDR3 DNA: TGTGCCAGCAGTGCTCAAGACAGGCGGTTAGAGACCCAGTACTTC; D gene: NA; J gene: TRBJ2-5; clone size: NA; V gene: TRBV5-8; CDR3 length: 15
CDR3 protein: CASRSGTVGEQFF; CDR3 DNA: TGTGCCAGCAGATCCGGGACAGTCGGTGAGCAGTTCTTC; D gene: TRBD1; J gene: TRBJ2-1; clone size: NA; V gene: TRBV6-4; CDR3 length: 13
CDR3 protein: CASSQDWEAGTGELFF; CDR3 DNA: TGTGCCAGCAGCCAAGATTGGGAGGCGGGCACCGGGGAGCTGTTTTTT; D gene: NA; J gene: TRBJ2-2; clone size: NA; V gene: TRBV3-1/TRBV3-2; CDR3 length: 16
CDR3 protein: CASSPGEGPYEQYF; CDR3 DNA: TGTGCCAGCTCACCCGGGGAGGGGCCGTACGAGCAGTACTTC; D gene: TRBD2; J gene: TRBJ2-7; clone size: NA; V gene: TRBV18; CDR3 length: 14
CDR3 protein: CSVATGERQPQHF; CDR3 DNA: TGCAGCGTTGCTACAGGGGAGCGGCAGCCCCAGCATTTT; D gene: TRBD1; J gene: TRBJ1-5; clone size: NA; V gene: TRBV29-1; CDR3 length: 13
CDR3 protein: CASSYGPLLASGFYEQYF; CDR3 DNA: TGTGCCAGCAGTTACGGGCCTCTTCTGGCTAGCGGCTTCTACGAGCAGTACTTC; D gene: TRBD2; J gene: TRBJ2-7; clone size: NA; V gene: TRBV6-2/TRBV6-3; CDR3 length: 18
CDR3 protein: CASSFGGSTDTQYF; CDR3 DNA: TGTGCCAGCAGTTTTGGAGGGAGCACAGATACGCAGTATTTT; D gene: NA; J gene: TRBJ2-3; clone size: NA; V gene: TRBV6-6; CDR3 length: 14
CDR3 protein: CASWSGQAYEQYF; CDR3 DNA: TGTGCCAGCTGGTCGGGACAGGCCTACGAGCAGTACTTC; D gene: TRBD1; J gene: TRBJ2-7; clone size: NA; V gene: TRBV28; CDR3 length: 13
CDR3 protein: CASSLSGLAQYNEQFF; CDR3 DNA: TGTGCCAGCAGCTTATCGGGGCTAGCGCAATACAATGAGCAGTTCTTC; D gene: NA; J gene: TRBJ2-1; clone size: NA; V gene: TRBV7-2; CDR3 length: 16
CDR3 protein: CASSPFRGRANTGELFF; CDR3 DNA: TGTGCCAGCAGCCCCTTTCGAGGGAGGGCGAACACCGGGGAGCTGTTTTTT; D gene: TRBD2; J gene: TRBJ2-2; clone size: NA; V gene: TRBV9; CDR3 length: 17
CDR3 protein: CAISESSDTQYF; CDR3 DNA: TGTGCCATCAGTGAGTCCTCAGATACGCAGTATTTT; D gene: NA; J gene: TRBJ2-3; clone size: NA; V gene: TRBV10-3; CDR3 length: 12
CDR3 protein: CASSQEDRGSYNSPLHF; CDR3 DNA: TGTGCCAGCAGCCAAGAAGACCGGGGGTCCTATAATTCACCCCTCCACTTT; D gene: NA; J gene: TRBJ1-6; clone size: NA; V gene: TRBV3-1/TRBV3-2; CDR3 length: 17
CDR3 protein: CASSQLDGALGGYEQYF; CDR3 DNA: TGTGCCAGCAGCCAACTGGACGGGGCCCTAGGGGGCTACGAGCAGTACTTC; D gene: NA; J gene: TRBJ2-7; clone size: NA; V gene: TRBV14; CDR3 length: 17
CDR3 protein: CASSYSPGEVGEQFF; CDR3 DNA: TGTGCCAGCAGTTACTCACCGGGAGAGGTTGGTGAGCAGTTCTTC; D gene: NA; J gene: TRBJ2-1; clone size: NA; V gene: TRBV6-5; CDR3 length: 15
CDR3 protein: CASSSGTGGSYGYTF; CDR3 DNA: TGTGCCAGCTCGTCCGGGACAGGGGGATCCTATGGCTACACCTTC; D gene: TRBD1; J gene: TRBJ1-2; clone size: NA; V gene: TRBV6-4; CDR3 length: 15
CDR3 protein: CASSLGSGRFSYEQYF; CDR3 DNA: TGTGCCAGCAGCTTGGGAAGCGGGCGGTTCTCCTACGAGCAGTACTTC; D gene: NA; J gene: TRBJ2-7; clone size: NA; V gene: TRBV5-4; CDR3 length: 16
CDR3 protein: CASSLWAGDGNQPQHF; CDR3 DNA: TGTGCCAGCAGTTTATGGGCAGGGGACGGCAATCAGCCCCAGCATTTT; D gene: NA; J gene: TRBJ1-5; clone size: NA; V gene: TRBV28; CDR3 length: 16
CDR3 protein: CAISEGTAYYGYTF; CDR3 DNA: TGTGCCATCAGTGAGGGGACAGCGTACTATGGCTACACCTTC; D gene: TRBD1; J gene: TRBJ1-2; clone size: NA; V gene: TRBV10-3; CDR3 length: 14
CDR3 protein: CASSPDRANNYGYTF; CDR3 DNA: TGTGCCAGCTCACCTGACAGGGCCAATAACTATGGCTACACCTTC; D gene: TRBD1; J gene: TRBJ1-2; clone size: NA; V gene: TRBV18; CDR3 length: 15
CDR3 protein: CASSLDSYEQYF; CDR3 DNA: TGTGCCAGCAGTTTAGACAGTTACGAGCAGTACTTC; D gene: NA; J gene: TRBJ2-7; clone size: NA; V gene: TRBV28; CDR3 length: 12
CDR3 protein: CASRRPLDGAYEQYF; CDR3 DNA: TGTGCCAGCAGGCGACCCCTAGACGGGGCCTACGAGCAGTACTTC; D gene: NA; J gene: TRBJ2-7; clone size: NA; V gene: TRBV28; CDR3 length: 15
CDR3 protein: CASSQDGQGAGEQYF; CDR3 DNA: TGCGCCAGCAGCCAAGATGGGCAGGGGGCGGGTGAGCAGTACTTC; D gene: TRBD1; J gene: TRBJ2-7; clone size: NA; V gene: TRBV4-1; CDR3 length: 15
CDR3 protein: CATSGYRGYEQYF; CDR3 DNA: TGTGCCACCAGTGGGTACAGGGGCTACGAGCAGTACTTC; D gene: TRBD1; J gene: TRBJ2-7; clone size: NA; V gene: TRBV24-1; CDR3 length: 13
CDR3 protein: CASSVVEAVTNYGYTF; CDR3 DNA: TGTGCCAGCAGCGTAGTAGAGGCGGTAACTAACTATGGCTACACCTTC; D gene: NA; J gene: TRBJ1-2; clone size: once; V gene: TRBV9; CDR3 length: 16
CDR3 protein: CASSSQGAVQGF; CDR3 DNA: TGTGCCAGCAGTTCCCAGGGGGCGGTCCAGGGGTTC; D gene: TRBD1; J gene: TRBJ2-7; clone size: NA; V gene: TRBV28; CDR3 length: 12
CDR3 protein: CATSRDFNDGYTF; CDR3 DNA: TGTGCCACCAGCAGAGATTTTAATGATGGCTACACCTTC; D gene: NA; J gene: TRBJ1-2; clone size: NA; V gene: TRBV15; CDR3 length: 13
CDR3 protein: CATEWGAGGDETQYF; CDR3 DNA: TGTGCCACCGAGTGGGGCGCGGGAGGGGATGAGACCCAGTACTTC; D gene: TRBD2; J gene: TRBJ2-5; clone size: NA; V gene: TRBV10-3; CDR3 length: 15
CDR3 protein: CASSIVGSGNTIYF; CDR3 DNA: TGTGCCAGTAGTATTGTAGGGAGTGGAAACACCATATATTTT; D gene: NA; J gene: TRBJ1-3; clone size: NA; V gene: TRBV19; CDR3 length: 14
CDR3 protein: CASSFSGSSYEQYF; CDR3 DNA: TGTGCCAGCAGTTTTAGCGGGAGCTCCTACGAGCAGTACTTC; D gene: TRBD2; J gene: TRBJ2-7; clone size: NA; V gene: TRBV6-5; CDR3 length: 14
CDR3 protein: CASSLSAGTRTSGNTIYF; CDR3 DNA: TGTGCCAGCAGTTTATCGGCCGGGACTCGGACGTCTGGAAACACCATATATTTT; D gene: NA; J gene: TRBJ1-3; clone size: NA; V gene: TRBV27; CDR3 length: 18
CDR3 protein: CASSSQEPNSPLHF; CDR3 DNA: TGTGCCAGCAGCTCACAGGAGCCCAATTCACCCCTCCACTTT; D gene: NA; J gene: TRBJ1-6; clone size: NA; V gene: TRBV5-6; CDR3 length: 14
CDR3 protein: CASSFRGHGYTF; CDR3 DNA: TGTGCCAGCAGCTTCAGGGGGCATGGCTACACCTTC; D gene: TRBD1; J gene: TRBJ1-2; clone size: NA; V gene: TRBV7-9; CDR3 length: 12
CDR3 protein: CASSPTGVGDTEAFF; CDR3 DNA: TGTGCCAGCAGTCCGACAGGGGTTGGGGACACTGAAGCTTTCTTT; D gene: TRBD1; J gene: TRBJ1-1; clone size: NA; V gene: TRBV28; CDR3 length: 15
CDR3 protein: CASSWKGTYEQYF; CDR3 DNA: TGTGCCAGCAGTTGGAAGGGGACCTACGAGCAGTACTTC; D gene: NA; J gene: TRBJ2-7; clone size: NA; V gene: TRBV28; CDR3 length: 13